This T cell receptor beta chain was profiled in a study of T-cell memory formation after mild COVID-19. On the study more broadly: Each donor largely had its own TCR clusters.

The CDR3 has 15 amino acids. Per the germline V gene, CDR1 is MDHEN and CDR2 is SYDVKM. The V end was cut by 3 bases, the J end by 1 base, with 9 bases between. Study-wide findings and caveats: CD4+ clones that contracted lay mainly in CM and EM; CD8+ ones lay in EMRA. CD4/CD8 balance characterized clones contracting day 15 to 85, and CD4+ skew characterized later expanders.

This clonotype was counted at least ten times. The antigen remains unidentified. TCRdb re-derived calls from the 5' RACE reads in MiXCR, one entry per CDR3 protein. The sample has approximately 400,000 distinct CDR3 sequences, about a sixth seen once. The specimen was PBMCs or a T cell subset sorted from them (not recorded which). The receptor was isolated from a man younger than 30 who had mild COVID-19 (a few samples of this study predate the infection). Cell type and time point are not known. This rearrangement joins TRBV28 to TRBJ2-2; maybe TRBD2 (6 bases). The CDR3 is CASSFLGLNTGELFF. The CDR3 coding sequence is TGTGCCAGCAGTTTCCTGGGACTGAACACCGGGGAGCTGTTTTTT. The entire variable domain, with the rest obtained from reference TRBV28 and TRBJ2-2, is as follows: DVKVTQSSRYLVKRTGEKVFLECVQDMDHENMFWYRQDPGLGLRLIYFSYDVKMKEKGDIPEGYSVSREKKERFSLILESASTNQTSMYLCASSFLGLNTGELFFGEGSRLTVL.